Detailed here is one TCR beta chain. Antigen specificity is unknown. V lost 3 bases, J lost 0 bases, and 15 bases lay in between. The CDR3 is 16 amino acids. Germline V gene lookup returns CDR1 SGHKS and CDR2 YYEKEE (reference sequence). These data are taken from a study of T-cell memory formation after mild COVID-19. A single record per CDR3 protein comes from TCRdb applying MiXCR to the 5' RACE reads. The data hold roughly 610,000 distinct CDR3 sequences, with 15% to 20% observed a single time. Notes on the study in general: While clones contracting from day 15 to 85 were balanced between CD4 and CD8, later expanders leaned CD4+. The pre-infection memory compartment contained some responding clones, suggesting cross-reactive memory joined.

This rearrangement joins TRBV5-5 to TRBJ1-1, with D possibly being TRBD1 (6 bases). The material sequenced was PBMCs or a T cell subset sorted from them (not recorded which). This sequence originates from an adult woman who had mild COVID-19 (a few samples of this study predate the infection). Cell type and time point are not known. CDR3 nucleotide sequence: TGTGCCAGCAGCTGGGGCAGGGACAAAATGAACACTGAAGCTTTCTTT. It codes for CASSWGRDKMNTEAFF. The full variable domain, completed using reference TRBV5-5 and TRBJ1-1, is DAGVTQSPTHLIKTRGQQVTLRCSPISGHKSVSWYQQVLGQGPQFIFQYYEKEERGRGNFPDRFSARQFPNYSSELNVNALLLGDSALYLCASSWGRDKMNTEAFFGQGTRLTVV.